This entry lists 12 T cell receptor beta chains sequenced from one sample in a study of metastatic and nonmetastatic thyroid tumors. Prior to thyroid surgery, none of the patients had received any treatment. With MiXCR, TCRdb called clones anew from the PCR reads. This repertoire shows more than 4,500 clones, 37% found once; its top ten account for less than 20%. The sequenced material came from tumor tissue. The receptors were sampled from a male donor with papillary thyroid cancer or a benign thyroid nodule (not recorded which). Some clones in this sample may be carry-over from other donors' samples.

The chain links TRBV20-1 to TRBJ1-1; perhaps TRBD1 as D (6 bases). Germline V gene lookup returns CDR1 DFQATT and CDR2 SNEGSKA (reference sequence). With 8 bases removed from V and 8 bases from J, the gap between germline ends came to 18 bases. The CDR3 length is 12 residues. As DNA, the CDR3 is TGCAGTCCCACCCCGAGTGGGACAGAAGCTTTCTTT. This translates into CSPTPSGTEAFF.

This clone occurred a few times. The chain uses TRBV6-5 and TRBJ1-4; D is undetermined. Germline-derived CDR1 and CDR2 are MNHEY and SVGAGI. V lost 0 bases, J lost 0 bases, and 11 bases lay in between. The CDR3 consists of 17 residues. CDR3 sequence: CASSYSRSPATNEKLFF. The CDR3 DNA sequence: TGTGCCAGCAGTTACTCACGGTCTCCTGCAACTAATGAAAAACTGTTTTTT.

This chain links TRBV12-3 or TRBV12-4 with TRBJ2-5, with D perhaps TRBD2 (5 bases). The CDR3 extends over 11 amino acids. V shed 9 bases and J shed 4 bases, with 9 bases lying between them. CDR3 nucleotide sequence: TGTGCCAGGCCGGAGGCAGAGACCCAGTACTTC. It codes for CARPEAETQYF.

This chain joins TRBV24-1 and TRBJ1-2; TRBD1 is a possible D gene (5 bases). The V and J ends lost 3 bases and 0 bases respectively, with 7 bases between them. Germline values: CDR1 KGHDR, CDR2 SFDVKD. CDR3 length: 14 amino acids. The CDR3 DNA is TGTGCCACCAGTGATACAGGAGCTAACTATGGCTACACCTTC. This translates into CATSDTGANYGYTF.

The chain is built from TRBV30 and TRBJ2-7, with 7 bases identical to TRBD2. There are 12 residues in the CDR3. The trim removed 3 bases at V and 8 bases at J, leaving 7 bases unmatched. Per germline, CDR1 GTSNPN and CDR2 SVGIG (reference sequence). Here the CDR3 DNA reads TGTGCCTGGAGCGAACCGGGACTAAAGCAGTACTTC. It encodes CAWSEPGLKQYF.

Worth noting for this clone: An end of the junction does not agree with germline; a read error may underlie this. The chain recombines TRBV29-1 with TRBJ2-1; unclear D gene. The germline CDR1 and CDR2 sequences are SQVTM and ANQGSEA. The CDR3 covers 10 residues. CDR3 DNA: TGCAGCGTTGGGAAAAATGAGCACTTCTTC. It specifies CSVGKNEHFF.

J is TRBJ2-3 and V is TRBV20-1, with 10 bases lining up with TRBD2. The germline V gene encodes CDR1 DFQATT and CDR2 SNEGSKA (reference sequence). The CDR3 runs to 17 residues. J gave up 1 base and V 1 base, and 8 bases lay outside the gene matches. The CDR3 sequence is CSARGRGAGGRTDTQYF. CDR3 sequence (DNA): TGCAGTGCTAGAGGTCGGGGAGCGGGAGGGCGCACAGATACGCAGTATTTT.

This clone is deemed medium-sized (0.01 to 0.1%). The gene calls are TRBV6-2 or TRBV6-3 and TRBJ1-2; possibly TRBD1 for D (6 bases). The V end was cut by 8 bases, the J end by 8 bases, with 21 bases between. CDR1 MNHEY and CDR2 SVGEGT come from the germline V gene. CDR3 size: 14 residues. CDR3 protein: CASLRPTGKMGYTF. For the CDR3, the DNA is TGTGCCAGCCTCCGACCAACAGGGAAAATGGGCTACACCTTC.

The chain couples TRBV5-1 to TRBJ1-2; D remains unclear. The germline V gene encodes CDR1 SGHRS and CDR2 YFSETQ. There are 13 residues in the CDR3. V was shortened by 4 bases and J by 2 bases, with 9 bases between the two germline ends. The CDR3 reads CASSPRWNYGYTF. In DNA, the CDR3 is TGCGCCAGCAGCCCCAGGTGGAACTATGGCTACACCTTC.

The CDR3 nucleotides read TGCAGTGCCACCGCCACTAGCGGACTGCAGTTCTTC. This encodes CSATATSGLQFF. V gene TRBV20-1 combines with J gene TRBJ2-1; 8 nucleotides match TRBD2. V lost 6 bases to trimming and J lost 12 bases; unmatched junction nucleotides: 10. CDR3 size: 12 residues. Germline-derived CDR1 and CDR2 are DFQATT and SNEGSKA (reference sequence).

The CDR3 nucleotides are TGTGCCAGCAGAATAGGGGAGCTGTTTTTT. It specifies CASRIGELFF. V is TRBV6-1 and J is TRBJ2-2; D remains ambiguous. The CDR3 is 10 amino acids. The germline V and J ends were trimmed by 6 bases and 8 bases, with 4 bases remaining between them. The germline V gene encodes CDR1 MNHNS and CDR2 SASEGT.

CDR3 region: CASATEAYNEQFF. The CDR3 nucleotides are TGTGCCAGTGCGACCGAGGCATACAATGAGCAGTTCTTC. The rearrangement uses TRBV19 and TRBJ2-1; no definite D call. The CDR3 contains 13 residues. V was shortened by 8 bases and J by 4 bases, with 12 bases between the two germline ends. Germline CDR1 reads LNHDA; CDR2 reads SQIVND (reference sequence). Full variable domain (remainder filled in from reference TRBV19 and TRBJ2-1): DGGITQSPKYLFRKEGQNVTLSCEQNLNHDAMYWYRQDPGQGLRLIYYSQIVNDFQKGDIAEGYSVSREKKESFPLTVTSAQKNPTAFYLCASATEAYNEQFFGPGTRLTVL.